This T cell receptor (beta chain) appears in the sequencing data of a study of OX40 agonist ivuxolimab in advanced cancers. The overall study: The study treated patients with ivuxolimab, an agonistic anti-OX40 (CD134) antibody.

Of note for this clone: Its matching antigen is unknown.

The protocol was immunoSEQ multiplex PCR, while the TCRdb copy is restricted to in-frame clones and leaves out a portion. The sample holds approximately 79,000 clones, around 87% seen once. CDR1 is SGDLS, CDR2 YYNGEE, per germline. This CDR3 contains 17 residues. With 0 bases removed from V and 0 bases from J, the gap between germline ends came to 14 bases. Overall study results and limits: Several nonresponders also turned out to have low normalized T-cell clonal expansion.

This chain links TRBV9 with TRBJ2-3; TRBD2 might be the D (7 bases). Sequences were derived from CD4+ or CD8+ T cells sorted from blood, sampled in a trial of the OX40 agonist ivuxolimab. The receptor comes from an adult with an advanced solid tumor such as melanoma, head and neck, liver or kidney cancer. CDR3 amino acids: CASSVGTGRVSTDTQYF. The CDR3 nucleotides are TGTGCCAGCAGCGTAGGAACAGGGAGGGTTAGCACAGATACGCAGTATTTT.